This T cell receptor beta chain was identified during a study of long-term antiretroviral therapy in people with HIV. The germline V gene encodes CDR1 KGHSH and CDR2 LQKENI. This CDR3 is built from 14 residues. The V gene lost 3 bases and the J gene lost 5 bases, with 13 bases spanning the gap. Sequencing relied on immunoSEQ assay v3.0, run at survey level. Generated by immunoSEQ multiplex PCR, the TCRdb table keeps only in-frame clones and is missing some. Of 9,500 to 12,000 clones listed, 81% are singletons. This sequence joins TRBV18 and TRBJ1-1, with a weak D call TRBD1 (5 bases). This receptor was taken from a man aged 35 to 55 with HIV. The sample in question was unsorted PBMCs, obtained 1.8 years after starting antiretroviral therapy. The CDR3 is CASSPGTRRTEAFF. The DNA of the CDR3 is TGTGCCAGCTCACCGGGGACTAGGAGGACTGAAGCTTTCTTT.